This TCR beta chain was identified in a study of human T cells and chemical hapten exposure. Findings and caveats of the study: It was expanded TCRs that formed significantly more large CDR3 similarity clusters than controls did. Expanded TCR counts at PT1 were positively correlated with the patch test score.

Ten or more counts support this clonotype. The antigen is undetermined. MiXCR, applied by TCRdb to the RACE reads, yields one record per CDR3 protein. The data hold 300,000 to 450,000 distinct CDR3 sequences, with approximately 5.8% observed a single time. V lost 2 bases and J lost 3, with 10 bases in between. This CDR3 spans 14 amino acids. Time point indicated: pre-sensitization, week 0. The treatment denotes: therapeutic diphenylcyclopropenone sensitization with weekly scalp DPC. Donation of samples came from alopecia patients who were 18 to 70 years old and suitable for DPC. The TCR comes from a young woman with alopecia areata. Some clones in this sample may be carry-over from other donors' samples. The rearrangement uses TRBV12-3 or TRBV12-4 and TRBJ1-2; a possible D gene is TRBD1 (5 bases). This specimen consisted of whole blood, obtained in connection with sensitization to the hapten diphenylcyclopropenone (DPC). CDR3 DNA: TGTGCCAGCAGTTTAACGGGGCTGGACTATGGCTACACCTTC. It codes for CASSLTGLDYGYTF.